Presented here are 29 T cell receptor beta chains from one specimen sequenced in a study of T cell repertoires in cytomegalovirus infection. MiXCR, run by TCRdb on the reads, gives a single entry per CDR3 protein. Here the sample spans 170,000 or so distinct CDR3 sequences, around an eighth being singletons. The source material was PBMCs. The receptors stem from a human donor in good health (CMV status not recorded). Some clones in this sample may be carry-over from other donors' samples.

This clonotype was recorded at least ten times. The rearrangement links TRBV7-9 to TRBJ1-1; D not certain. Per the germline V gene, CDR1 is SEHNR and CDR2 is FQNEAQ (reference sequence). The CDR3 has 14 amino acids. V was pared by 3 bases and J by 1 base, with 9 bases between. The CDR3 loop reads CASSLGGENTEAFF. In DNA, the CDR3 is TGTGCCAGCAGCTTGGGCGGAGAGAACACTGAAGCTTTCTTT.

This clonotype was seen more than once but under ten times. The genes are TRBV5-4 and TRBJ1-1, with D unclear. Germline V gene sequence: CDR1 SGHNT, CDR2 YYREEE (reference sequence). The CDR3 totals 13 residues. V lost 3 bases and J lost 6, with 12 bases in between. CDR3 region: CASSSFSKAEAFF. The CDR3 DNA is TGTGCCAGCAGCTCCTTCAGCAAGGCTGAAGCTTTCTTT.

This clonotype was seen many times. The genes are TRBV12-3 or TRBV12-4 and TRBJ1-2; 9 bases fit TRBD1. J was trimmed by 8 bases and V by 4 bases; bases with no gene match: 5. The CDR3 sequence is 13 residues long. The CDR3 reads CASSSQGAWGYTF. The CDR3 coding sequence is TGTGCCAGCAGTTCACAGGGGGCTTGGGGCTACACCTTC.

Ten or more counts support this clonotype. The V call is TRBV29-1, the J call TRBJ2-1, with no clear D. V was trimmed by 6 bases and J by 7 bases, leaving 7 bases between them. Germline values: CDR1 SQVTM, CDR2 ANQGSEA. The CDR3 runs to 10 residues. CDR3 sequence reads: CSVFVNEQFF. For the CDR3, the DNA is TGCAGCGTCTTTGTTAATGAGCAGTTCTTC.

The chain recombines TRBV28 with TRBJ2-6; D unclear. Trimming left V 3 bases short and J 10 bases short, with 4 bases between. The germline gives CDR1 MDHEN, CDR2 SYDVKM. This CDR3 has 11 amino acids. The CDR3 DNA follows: TGTGCCAGCAGTTTCAGAAACGTCCTGACTTTC. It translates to CASSFRNVLTF.

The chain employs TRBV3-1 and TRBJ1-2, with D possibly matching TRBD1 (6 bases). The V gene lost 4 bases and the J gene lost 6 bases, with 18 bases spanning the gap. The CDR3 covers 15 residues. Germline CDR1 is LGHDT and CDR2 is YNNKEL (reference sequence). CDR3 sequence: CASSPLQGQTDGYTF. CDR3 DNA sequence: TGTGCCAGCAGCCCATTGCAGGGGCAAACAGATGGCTACACCTTC.

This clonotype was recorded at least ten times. This CDR3 reads CASRRGGGLNEQFF. DNA of the CDR3: TGTGCCAGCAGACGCGGGGGGGGTCTCAATGAGCAGTTCTTC. The V and J genes are TRBV7-2 and TRBJ2-1; 9 bases are shared with TRBD2. Germline V gene sequence: CDR1 SGHTA, CDR2 FQGNSA. V gave up 6 bases and J gave up 6 bases; unmatched junction bases: 6. The CDR3 loop spans 14 amino acids.

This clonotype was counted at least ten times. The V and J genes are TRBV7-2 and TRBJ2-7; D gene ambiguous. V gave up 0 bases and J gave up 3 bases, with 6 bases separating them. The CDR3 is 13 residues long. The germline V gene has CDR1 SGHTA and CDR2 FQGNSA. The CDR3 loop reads CASSLALGYEQYF. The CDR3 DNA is TGTGCCAGCAGCTTAGCGCTTGGCTACGAGCAGTACTTC.

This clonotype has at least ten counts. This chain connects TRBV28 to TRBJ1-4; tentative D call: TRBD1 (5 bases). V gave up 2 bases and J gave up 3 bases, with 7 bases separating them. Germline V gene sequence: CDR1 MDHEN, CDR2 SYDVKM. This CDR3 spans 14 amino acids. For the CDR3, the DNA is TGTGCCAGCAGTTTAGGGGCCTCTAATGAAAAACTGTTTTTT. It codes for CASSLGASNEKLFF.

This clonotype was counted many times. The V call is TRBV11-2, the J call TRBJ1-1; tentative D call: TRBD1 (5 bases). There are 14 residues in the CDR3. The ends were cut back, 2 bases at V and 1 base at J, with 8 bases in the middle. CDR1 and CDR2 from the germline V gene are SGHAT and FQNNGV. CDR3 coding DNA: TGTGCCAGCAGCTTACAGGGAAAGAACACTGAAGCTTTCTTT. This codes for CASSLQGKNTEAFF.

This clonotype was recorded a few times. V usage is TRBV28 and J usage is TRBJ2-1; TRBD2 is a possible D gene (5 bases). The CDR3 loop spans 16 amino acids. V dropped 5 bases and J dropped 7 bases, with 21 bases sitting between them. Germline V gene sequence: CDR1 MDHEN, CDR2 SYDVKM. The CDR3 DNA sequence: TGTGCCAGCAGTGTCGGGGTCCCTCGGCGGTCGAATGAGCAGTTCTTC. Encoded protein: CASSVGVPRRSNEQFF.

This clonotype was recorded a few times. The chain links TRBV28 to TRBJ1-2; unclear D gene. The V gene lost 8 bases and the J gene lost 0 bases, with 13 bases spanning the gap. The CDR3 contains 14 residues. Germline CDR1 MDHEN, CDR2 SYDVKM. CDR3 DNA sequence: TGTGCCAGCCGCCGTACGCCGCCTAACTATGGCTACACCTTC. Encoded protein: CASRRTPPNYGYTF.

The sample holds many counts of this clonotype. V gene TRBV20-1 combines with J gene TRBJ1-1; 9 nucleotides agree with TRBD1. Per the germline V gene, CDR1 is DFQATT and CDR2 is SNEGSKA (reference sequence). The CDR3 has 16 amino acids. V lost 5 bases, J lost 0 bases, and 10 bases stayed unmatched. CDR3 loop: CSAGPSGTGMNTEAFF. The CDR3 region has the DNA TGCAGTGCTGGGCCTTCGGGGACAGGGATGAACACTGAAGCTTTCTTT.

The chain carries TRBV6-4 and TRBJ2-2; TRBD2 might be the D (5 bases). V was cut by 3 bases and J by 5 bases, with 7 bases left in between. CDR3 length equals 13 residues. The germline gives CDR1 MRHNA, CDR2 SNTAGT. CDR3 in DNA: TGTGCCAGCAGTGAGGGAGTGACCGGGGAGCTGTTTTTT. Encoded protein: CASSEGVTGELFF.

CDR3 nucleotides: TGTGCCAGCAGTTTAGTCGGGGGGAGGTACGAGCAGTACTTC. Its protein is CASSLVGGRYEQYF. This chain uses TRBV28 with TRBJ2-7, with 7 bases lining up with TRBD2. Germline CDR1 and CDR2: MDHEN and SYDVKM. V was pared by 2 bases and J by 4 bases, with 5 bases of the junction left unmatched. CDR3 size: 14 residues.

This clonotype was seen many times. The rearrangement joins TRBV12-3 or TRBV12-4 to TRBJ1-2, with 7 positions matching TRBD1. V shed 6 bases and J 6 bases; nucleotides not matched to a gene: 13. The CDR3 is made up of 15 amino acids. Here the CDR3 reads CASSLLGQLWNGYTF. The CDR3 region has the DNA TGTGCCAGCAGCCTCTTGGGACAGCTATGGAATGGCTACACCTTC.

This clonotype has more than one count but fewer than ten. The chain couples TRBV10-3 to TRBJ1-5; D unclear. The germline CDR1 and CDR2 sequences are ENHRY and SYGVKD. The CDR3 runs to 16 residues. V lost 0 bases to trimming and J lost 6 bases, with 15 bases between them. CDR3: CAISESVVIGRQPQHF. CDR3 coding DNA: TGTGCCATCAGTGAGTCGGTGGTAATTGGGCGTCAGCCCCAGCATTTT.

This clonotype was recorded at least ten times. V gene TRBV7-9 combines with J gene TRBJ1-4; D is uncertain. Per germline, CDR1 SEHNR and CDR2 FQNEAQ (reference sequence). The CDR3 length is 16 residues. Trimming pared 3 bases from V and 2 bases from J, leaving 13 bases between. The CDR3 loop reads CASSFGRWMTNEKLFF. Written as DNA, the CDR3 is TGTGCCAGCAGCTTCGGGAGATGGATGACTAATGAAAAACTGTTTTTT.

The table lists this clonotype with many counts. The CDR3 is CASTNSDTLGHEQYF. The CDR3 nucleotides read TGTGCCAGCACCAATTCGGATACCCTCGGGCACGAGCAGTACTTC. The chain links TRBV28 to TRBJ2-7; D is ambiguous. CDR3 size: 15 residues. Germline CDR1 and CDR2: MDHEN and SYDVKM. V gave up 7 bases and J gave up 5 bases, with 21 bases separating them.

CDR3 DNA sequence: TGTGCCAGCAGCATCGAGCGGGGGGCCGGTAATGAGCAGTTCTTC. It encodes CASSIERGAGNEQFF. The rearrangement links TRBV11-2 to TRBJ2-1; 9 bases are shared with TRBD2. CDR1 is SGHAT and CDR2 is FQNNGV in the germline V gene. With 5 bases clipped from V and 7 bases from J, the junction kept 9 bases outside the gene matches. The CDR3 runs to 15 residues.

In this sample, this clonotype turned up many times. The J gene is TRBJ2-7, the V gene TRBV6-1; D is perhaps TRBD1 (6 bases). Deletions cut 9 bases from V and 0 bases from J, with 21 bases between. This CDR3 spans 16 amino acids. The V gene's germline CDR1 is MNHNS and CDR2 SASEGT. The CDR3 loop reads CASDPAPQGRSYEQYF. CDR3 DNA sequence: TGTGCCAGTGATCCCGCCCCACAGGGCCGCTCCTACGAGCAGTACTTC.

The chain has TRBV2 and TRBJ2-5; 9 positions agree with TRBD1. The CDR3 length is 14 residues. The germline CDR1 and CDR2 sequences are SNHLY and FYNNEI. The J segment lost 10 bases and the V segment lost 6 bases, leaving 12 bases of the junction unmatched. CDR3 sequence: CASRPGQGKQIQYF. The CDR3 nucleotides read TGTGCCAGCAGGCCGGGACAGGGAAAGCAGATCCAGTACTTC.

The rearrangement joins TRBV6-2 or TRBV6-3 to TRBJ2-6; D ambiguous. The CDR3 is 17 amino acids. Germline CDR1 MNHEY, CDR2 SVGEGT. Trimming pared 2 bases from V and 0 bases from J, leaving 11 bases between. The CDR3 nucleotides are TGTGCCAGCAGTTACACCAGATCGTCCTCTGGGGCCAACGTCCTGACTTTC. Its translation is CASSYTRSSSGANVLTF.

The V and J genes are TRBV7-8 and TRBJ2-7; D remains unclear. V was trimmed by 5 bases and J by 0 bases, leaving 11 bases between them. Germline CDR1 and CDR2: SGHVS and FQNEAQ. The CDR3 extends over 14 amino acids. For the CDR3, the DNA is TGTGCCAGCAGCCTTTGGACCCCCTCCTACGAGCAGTACTTC. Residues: CASSLWTPSYEQYF.

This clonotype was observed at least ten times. The CDR3 loop reads CASSSDRNEQFF. The CDR3 DNA reads TGTGCCAGCAGTTCAGATCGAAATGAGCAGTTCTTC. The chain is built from TRBV28 and TRBJ2-1; no reliable D call. Looked up from germline, CDR1 is MDHEN and CDR2 is SYDVKM. CDR3 length equals 12 residues. Trimming cost V 4 bases and J 7 bases, with 8 bases left between them.

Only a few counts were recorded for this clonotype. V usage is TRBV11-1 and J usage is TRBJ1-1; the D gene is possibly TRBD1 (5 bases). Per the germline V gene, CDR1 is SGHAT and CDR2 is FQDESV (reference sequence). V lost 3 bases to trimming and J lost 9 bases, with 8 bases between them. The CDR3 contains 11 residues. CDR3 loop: CASSFGAQAFF. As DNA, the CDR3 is TGTGCCAGCAGCTTCGGGGCCCAAGCTTTCTTT.

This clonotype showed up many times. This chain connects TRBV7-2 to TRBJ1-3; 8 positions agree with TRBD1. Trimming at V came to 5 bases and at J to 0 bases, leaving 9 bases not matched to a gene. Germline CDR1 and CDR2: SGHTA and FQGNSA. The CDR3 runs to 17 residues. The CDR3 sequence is CASSLRQGLSSGNTIYF. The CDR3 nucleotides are TGTGCCAGCAGCCTAAGACAGGGGTTAAGCTCTGGAAACACCATATATTTT.

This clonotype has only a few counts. DNA for the CDR3: TGTGCCAGCAGCTTCGGACTGGGGAGGACCTCTGGAAACACCATATATTTT. This sequence encodes CASSFGLGRTSGNTIYF. The chain joins TRBV11-2 to TRBJ1-3; the D is unclear. The CDR3 sequence is 17 residues long. V was clipped by 3 bases and J by 0 bases, with 15 bases between them. Germline V gives CDR1 SGHAT, CDR2 FQNNGV.

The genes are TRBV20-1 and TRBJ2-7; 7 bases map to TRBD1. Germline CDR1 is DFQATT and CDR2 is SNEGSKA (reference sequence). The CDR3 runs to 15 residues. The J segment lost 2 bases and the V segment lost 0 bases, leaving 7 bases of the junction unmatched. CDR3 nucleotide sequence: TGCAGTGCTAGAGACACAGGGGCACATCCCTACGAGCAGTACTTC. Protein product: CSARDTGAHPYEQYF.